This TCR beta chain comes out of a study of T cell responses to AZD1222 COVID-19 vaccine (dated by TCRdb to the early 2020s). In the study overall: AZD1222 recipients given second doses at about 4 weeks or at about 12 weeks were pooled, since spike-specific TCR depth and breadth were not found to differ between the two schedules. Trial participants were enrolled by age into 18-55, 56-69 and 70-plus year subgroups, with roughly 160, 29 and 62 TCR-sequenced participants respectively. A total of 233 trial participants underwent TCR sequencing, of whom 207 received two doses of AZD1222 and about 25 received two doses of the MenACWY control vaccine. General findings and caveats noted by the study authors: Because no day 14 peak-response samples were available, repertoires were characterized only after the peak T cell response. The vaccine-associated CD4 TCRs covered the entire spike protein, and the dominant responses fell in regions 160-218 and 743-854. Reportedly, almost half of the unique spike-specific TCRs recognized epitopes lying outside the regions that are mutated in the B.1.351 and B.1.1.7 variants. Conclusions about previously exposed vaccinees are limited, since just five or six AZD1222 recipients were seropositive for SARS-CoV-2 at baseline. In the small 56-69-year group, the increase in depth fell short of significance, most likely because of low power. After two AZD1222 doses, spike-specific TCR breadth and depth were significantly higher than at day 0 and than in MenACWY recipients. Most participants were white British and females outnumbered males, and the authors suggested that clonal diversity may have been underestimated.

The CDR3 regions of human TCRbeta chains were subjected to immunosequencing. From the authors' description of their analysis: TCRs in the repertoires were matched against a reference library of SARS-CoV-2-specific TCRs that had been generated with the MIRA antigen-specificity platform. Breadth meant the fraction of unique TCRs that were SARS-CoV-2-associated, whereas depth meant the fraction of total T cells that were SARS-CoV-2-associated. Each spike-specific TCR was assigned to its reactive spike region and to a CD4 or CD8 class using the MIRA data. Log10-transformed breadth and depth values were compared by one-way ANOVA with Sidak's multiple comparisons tests. Drawn from immuneACCESS, this table holds only the in-frame rearrangements with V and J called that TCRdb kept. Clones are partly lost; checked studies trace under half to an unresolved V gene and leave the rest unexplained. That table furnishes V, J and clone size, whereas the DNA furnished D and trimming. This sample lists some 120,000 clones; roughly 84% were detected once. 9.4% of the sample is held by the ten biggest clonotypes.

Comment on this clone: Its antigen is unknown. Base qualities are not provided; no much larger clone lies one nucleotide away.

Based on the germline V gene (reference sequence), the CDR1 and CDR2 sequences are LNHDA and SQIVND. The CDR3 contains 12 residues, cysteine and phenylalanine counted. The CDR3 DNA has 36 bases and is translated from base 1. The V end loses 6 bases and the J end loses 4 bases, and a stretch of 8 bases separates them. The sample's time point label, in plain terms: baseline before first vaccination. The vaccinee samples were drawn from two UK trials, COV001 and COV002, one of which was a single-blind randomized controlled phase 2/3 trial testing AZD1222 (ChAdOx1 nCoV-19) in healthy adults. For TCRbeta chain sequencing, PBMC samples from trial participants were taken at day 0 and at day 28 after the second dose.

Recombination linked TRBV19 to TRBJ2-3; the D segment might be TRBD1 or TRBD2, since each matches 5 bases. This clonotype originated in an adult in good health. Here the sequenced sample was peripheral blood, taken on day 0 of AZD1222 vaccination. The DNA reads as follows: TGTGCCAGTAGGGGGGTCGCAGATACGCAGTATTTT. Translated, this gives CASRGVADTQYF.